These 3 T cell receptor beta chains came from one sample sequenced in a study of T-cell reconstitution after alpha-beta-depleted transplantation in children. The TCRbeta library was prepared with unique molecular identifiers. Each CDR3 protein is one row after TCRdb ran MiXCR on the PCR reads. In the table there are some 240,000 distinct CDR3 sequences, approximately 9.9% of which are singletons. Here the sequenced sample was PBMCs from the stem cell graft donor, taken from the stem cell graft. Every receptor here comes from a human donor who donated a stem cell graft to a child with SCID.

This clonotype occurred a few times. The chain combines TRBV12-3 or TRBV12-4 with TRBJ2-5; 8 bases align to TRBD2. V lost 4 bases, J lost 0 bases, and 7 bases stayed unmatched. The CDR3 is 16 amino acids. The CDR3 loop reads CASSSGSGGYQETQYF. CDR3 nucleotides: TGTGCCAGCAGTTCCGGGAGCGGGGGCTACCAAGAGACCCAGTACTTC.

This clonotype showed up many times. The J gene is TRBJ2-2, the V gene TRBV20-1, with a tentative D call TRBD1 (5 bases). The CDR3 totals 14 residues. CDR1 and CDR2 from the germline V gene are DFQATT and SNEGSKA (reference sequence). Between the trimmed V and J ends, which lost 5 bases and 3 bases, there was a span of 13 bases. The CDR3: CSALRTRDTGELFF. CDR3 nucleotides: TGCAGTGCTCTTCGGACCAGGGACACCGGGGAGCTGTTTTTT.

The table lists this clonotype with many counts. The rearrangement links TRBV5-1 to TRBJ2-7; D possibly corresponds to TRBD1 (6 bases). Trimming shortened V by 1 base and J by 1 base, and 12 bases separated the two germline ends. There are 15 residues in the CDR3. Germline values: CDR1 SGHRS, CDR2 YFSETQ. The CDR3 here is CASSLKGQPSYEQYF. The CDR3 nucleotides are TGCGCCAGCAGCTTGAAAGGACAGCCTTCCTACGAGCAGTACTTC.